This TCR beta chain was retrieved from a study of blood T cell repertoires in COVID-19. Study-level information: Sites across the United States, Italy and Spain contributed samples from acute and convalescent COVID-19. PBMCs, B-cell-depleted T cells, or T cells provided the cDNA or gDNA that made up the material.

Original methodology: Counts of nucleated cells, estimated from reference gene primer amplification, were obtained. Method: immunoSEQ multiplex PCR; TCRdb's copy keeps in-frame clones and lacks some. V and J calls and clone size follow that table, whereas D and trimming were derived from the DNA. The sample comprises approximately 29,000 clones, approximately 93% of which are singletons, and 0.75% to 0.85% rests with the top ten. Germline V lookup: CDR1 SGHTA, CDR2 FQGTGA. This CDR3 comprises 16 residues. After removal of 4 bases from V and 2 bases from J, the junction contained 6 bases not matched to a gene.

This clonotype originated in a woman between 65 and 79 years old with COVID-19, enrolled during active disease. The V call is TRBV7-3, the J call TRBJ2-3; 10 nucleotides agree with TRBD2. The sequenced material came from peripheral blood. The CDR3 region has the DNA TGTGCCAGCAGCTCTCGCCTAGCGGGGGACACAGATACGCAGTATTTT. Translating it yields CASSSRLAGDTDTQYF.